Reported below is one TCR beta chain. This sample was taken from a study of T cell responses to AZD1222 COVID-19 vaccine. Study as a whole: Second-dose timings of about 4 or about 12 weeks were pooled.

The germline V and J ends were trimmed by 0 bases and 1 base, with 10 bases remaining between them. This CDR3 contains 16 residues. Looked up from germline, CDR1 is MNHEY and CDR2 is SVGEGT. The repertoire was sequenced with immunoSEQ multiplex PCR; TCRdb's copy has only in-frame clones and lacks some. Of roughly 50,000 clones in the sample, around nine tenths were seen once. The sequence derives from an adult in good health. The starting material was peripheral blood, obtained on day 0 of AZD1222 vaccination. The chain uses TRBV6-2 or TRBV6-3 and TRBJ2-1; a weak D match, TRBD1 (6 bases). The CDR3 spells CASSYSGGFSYNEQFF. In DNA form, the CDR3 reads TGTGCCAGCAGTTACTCAGGGGGATTTTCCTACAATGAGCAGTTCTTC.